The 30 T cell receptor beta chains below come from one sample, sequenced in a study of vaccination effects on CD4 cells after COVID-19. The antigens these receptors bind are not known. Clones were read by immunoSEQ multiplex PCR, and TCRdb kept only the in-frame ones, dropping some. The table records about 46,000 clones, around 70% of them present only once. With about 9 days of culture completed, CD4+ T cells were isolated. The sequences come from CD4+ T cells from PBMCs cultured without peptide, collected before COVID-19 vaccination. Receptors originate from a human donor who had a prior SARS-CoV-2 infection.

A remark on this clone: A read error may account for a junction end that differs from germline. This chain uses TRBV7-7 with TRBJ2-7, with 9 bases aligning to TRBD1. The CDR3 covers 15 residues. Germline V lookup: CDR1 SSHAT, CDR2 FNYEAQ (reference sequence). The CDR3 reads CASSPGTGYSYEQYF. In DNA, the CDR3 is TGTGCTAGCAGCCCCGGGACAGGGTACTCCTACGAGCAGTACTTC.

In nucleotides, the CDR3 is TGTGCCAGCAGCGATCCCCACAGGGGGCGCCTGGAGACCCAGTACTTC. This codes for CASSDPHRGRLETQYF. The genes are TRBV5-5 and TRBJ2-5; TRBD1 aligns across 9 bases. The CDR3 totals 16 residues. Germline-derived CDR1 and CDR2 are SGHKS and YYEKEE (reference sequence). The trim removed 4 bases at V and 5 bases at J, leaving 12 bases unmatched. Looking up the rest from reference TRBV5-5 and TRBJ2-5 gives the full variable domain: DAGVTQSPTHLIKTRGQQVTLRCSPISGHKSVSWYQQVLGQGPQFIFQYYEKEERGRGNFPDRFSARQFPNYSSELNVNALLLGDSALYLCASSDPHRGRLETQYFGPGTRLLVL.

The chain combines TRBV20-1 with TRBJ2-3; D not resolved. Per germline, CDR1 DFQATT and CDR2 SNEGSKA (reference sequence). V lost 4 bases, J lost 7 bases, and 6 bases lay in between. The CDR3 loop spans 10 amino acids. The CDR3 here is CSAIENTQYF. DNA of the CDR3: TGCAGTGCTATCGAGAATACGCAGTATTTT.

The chain combines TRBV5-1 with TRBJ2-5; D may correspond to TRBD1 or TRBD2 (5 bases each). CDR1 is SGHRS, CDR2 YFSETQ, per germline. Trimming removed 0 bases from V and 6 bases from J, with 12 bases in between. There are 14 residues in the CDR3. The CDR3 region has the DNA TGCGCCAGCAGCTTGGCCTGGCAGGGACAGACCCAGTACTTC. Its translation is CASSLAWQGQTQYF.

This rearrangement joins TRBV19 to TRBJ2-1; D call uncertain. This CDR3 spans 15 amino acids. CDR1 LNHDA and CDR2 SQIVND come from the germline V gene (reference sequence). V was pared by 6 bases and J by 2 bases, with 14 bases between. The CDR3 nucleotides read TGTGCCAGTAGGAGTTGGGCGGATACCTACAATGAGCAGTTCTTC. Encoded protein: CASRSWADTYNEQFF.

This chain links TRBV5-1 with TRBJ2-5; perhaps TRBD2 as D (5 bases). Trimming took 4 bases from V and 2 from J, leaving 15 bases between them. The CDR3 has 15 amino acids. Per the germline V gene, CDR1 is SGHRS and CDR2 is YFSETQ. This chain's CDR3 is CASSMGHSGQETQYF. CDR3 in DNA: TGCGCCAGCAGCATGGGCCACAGCGGACAAGAGACCCAGTACTTC.

The J gene is TRBJ1-3, the V gene TRBV30, with no clear D. The CDR3 is 14 amino acids. CDR1 GTSNPN and CDR2 SVGIG come from the germline V gene (reference sequence). Trimming removed 4 bases from V and 2 bases from J, with 12 bases in between. CDR3 sequence (DNA): TGTGCCTGGACGGCGACCTCAACTGGAAACACCATATATTTT. It is translated as CAWTATSTGNTIYF. Filled out from reference TRBV30 and TRBJ1-3, the complete variable domain reads SQTIHQWPATLVQPVGSPLSLECTVEGTSNPNLYWYRQAAGRGLQLLFYSVGIGQISSEVPQNLSASRPQDRQFILSSKKLLLSDSGFYLCAWTATSTGNTIYFGEGSWLTVV.

CDR3 sequence: CASSLDDGYEQYF. For the CDR3, the DNA is TGTGCCAGCAGCTTAGACGACGGTTACGAGCAGTACTTC. The chain is built from TRBV11-2 and TRBJ2-7; D gene uncertain. The CDR3 runs 13 residues. Germline loops: CDR1 SGHAT, CDR2 FQNNGV. V was pared by 0 bases and J by 4 bases, with 7 bases between.

The chain's CDR3 is CASSPTAFTEQFF. The CDR3 nucleotides are TGCGCCAGCAGCCCGACGGCTTTTACTGAGCAGTTCTTC. This rearrangement joins TRBV5-1 to TRBJ2-1; no clear D gene. V was clipped by 4 bases and J by 9 bases, with 14 bases between them. The CDR3 spans 13 residues. Germline CDR1 and CDR2: SGHRS and YFSETQ.

The rearrangement links TRBV16 to TRBJ1-5; 7 bases match TRBD1. V was pared by 4 bases and J by 4 bases, with 10 bases of the junction left unmatched. This CDR3 has 16 amino acids. Germline assignment: CDR1 KGHSY and CDR2 FQNENV. This chain's CDR3 is CASSLDGQGVNQPQHF. The CDR3 region has the DNA TGTGCCAGCAGCCTCGACGGGCAGGGGGTGAATCAGCCCCAGCATTTT.

The J gene is TRBJ2-7, the V gene TRBV9; possibly TRBD2 for D (6 bases). CDR3 size: 15 residues. V was shortened by 0 bases and J by 3 bases, with 13 bases between the two germline ends. In germline, CDR1 is SGDLS, CDR2 YYNGEE. CDR3 sequence reads: CASSVESGEHYEQYF. The CDR3 coding sequence is TGTGCCAGCAGCGTAGAGTCGGGAGAGCACTACGAGCAGTACTTC.

The V and J genes are TRBV3-1 (or the pseudogene TRBV3-2) and TRBJ2-5; D perhaps matches TRBD2 (6 bases). This CDR3 is built from 14 residues. The germline CDR1 and CDR2 sequences are LGHDT and YNNKEL (reference sequence). V was shortened by 3 bases and J by 2 bases, with 10 bases between the two germline ends. The CDR3 DNA sequence: TGTGCCAGCAGCCAGGGGGGTTTTCAAGAGACCCAGTACTTC. It specifies CASSQGGFQETQYF.

This chain uses TRBV6-5 with TRBJ2-1, with TRBD2 identical over 9 bases. Germline CDR1 MNHEY, CDR2 SVGAGI. This CDR3 has 12 residues. V shed 4 bases and J 9 bases; nucleotides not matched to a gene: 1. CDR3 protein: CASSWREGEQFF. DNA for the CDR3: TGTGCCAGCAGTTGGCGGGAGGGTGAGCAGTTCTTC.

This clone appeared a few times. The chain carries TRBV5-1 and TRBJ2-3; TRBD2 aligns across 7 bases. V was clipped by 6 bases and J by 2 bases; unmatched bases: 9. In germline, CDR1 is SGHRS, CDR2 YFSETQ. This CDR3 comprises 15 residues. The DNA for the CDR3 is TGCGCCAGCAAAAAAGGACTAGTCCACACAGATACGCAGTATTTT. Protein product: CASKKGLVHTDTQYF.

V is TRBV30 and J is TRBJ1-1; D is uncertain. The CDR3 sequence is 13 residues long. Germline V gene lookup returns CDR1 GTSNPN and CDR2 SVGIG (reference sequence). V lost 3 bases and J 8 bases, leaving 16 bases between the germline ends. In DNA form, the CDR3 reads TGTGCCTGGAGCAATTTCGAGATGGCCGAAGCTTTCTTT. Its protein is CAWSNFEMAEAFF.

This chain links TRBV2 with TRBJ1-5, with D unclear. CDR3 length: 13 residues. V shed 1 base and J shed 6 bases, with 7 bases lying between them. The germline V gene encodes CDR1 SNHLY and CDR2 FYNNEI. The CDR3 DNA follows: TGTGCCAGCAGTGAAGACGTCGGTCAGCCCCAGCATTTT. Amino acid sequence: CASSEDVGQPQHF. Based on the CDR3 plus reference TRBV2 and TRBJ1-5, the full variable domain is EPEVTQTPSHQVTQMGQEVILRCVPISNHLYFYWYRQILGQKVEFLVSFYNNEISEKSEIFDDQFSVERPDGSNFTLKIRSTKLEDSAMYFCASSEDVGQPQHFGDGTRLSIL.

This clone was seen a handful of times. This CDR3 is CASSQAGTGQGRFF. As DNA, the CDR3 is TGTGCCAGCAGCCAAGCCGGAACCGGGCAGGGCCGGTTCTTC. The V call is TRBV3-1 (or the pseudogene TRBV3-2), the J call TRBJ2-1, with D tentatively TRBD1 (5 bases). The V and J ends lost 1 base and 15 bases respectively, with 19 bases between them. The CDR3 is made up of 14 amino acids. The germline CDR1 and CDR2 sequences are LGHDT and YNNKEL (reference sequence).

This rearrangement joins TRBV7-9 to TRBJ2-3; 10 positions match TRBD2. The junction had 7 bases not matched to a gene; V was cut back by 0 bases and J by 7 bases. The length of the CDR3 is 16 residues. Germline V lookup: CDR1 SEHNR, CDR2 FQNEAQ (reference sequence). The CDR3 DNA reads TGTGCCAGCAGCTTAGCGGCCAGCGGGGGGGGTTATACGCAGTATTTT. This gives the protein CASSLAASGGGYTQYF.

This chain connects TRBV7-9 to TRBJ2-6; D is undetermined. V was trimmed by 8 bases and J by 0 bases, leaving 11 bases between them. CDR1 and CDR2 from the germline V gene are SEHNR and FQNEAQ (reference sequence). This CDR3 region has 15 residues. CDR3: CASGDGTSGANVLTF. The CDR3 nucleotides are TGTGCCAGCGGAGACGGAACCTCTGGGGCCAACGTCCTGACTTTC.

The chain carries TRBV3-1 (or the pseudogene TRBV3-2) and TRBJ2-5; the D gene is possibly TRBD1 (5 bases). Germline V gene data show CDR1 as LGHDT and CDR2 as YNNKEL (reference sequence). This CDR3 has 13 amino acids. The germline V and J ends were trimmed by 4 bases and 2 bases, with 8 bases remaining between them. The CDR3 DNA follows: TGTGCCAGCAGCCCAGGGCAGCAAGAGACCCAGTACTTC. It translates to CASSPGQQETQYF.

This clone was seen more than once but under ten times. J is TRBJ2-3 and V is TRBV25-1, with 8 bases lining up with TRBD1. V shed 6 bases and J 5 bases; nucleotides not matched to a gene: 4. The CDR3 is made up of 13 amino acids. Germline V gene data show CDR1 as MGHDK and CDR2 as SYGVNS. CDR3 sequence: CASRGQALDTQYF. The DNA of the CDR3 is TGTGCCAGCAGGGGACAGGCACTAGATACGCAGTATTTT.

The chain links TRBV5-1 to TRBJ1-6, with a weak D call TRBD1 (6 bases). Trimming shortened V by 0 bases and J by 0 bases, and 13 bases separated the two germline ends. Germline V gives CDR1 SGHRS, CDR2 YFSETQ. The CDR3 contains 18 residues. CDR3 in amino acids: CASSLAGRGSSYNSPLHF. In nucleotides, the CDR3 is TGCGCCAGCAGCTTGGCGGGCAGGGGAAGCTCCTATAATTCACCCCTCCACTTT. Full variable domain (outside the CDR3, taken from reference TRBV5-1 and TRBJ1-6): KAGVTQTPRYLIKTRGQQVTLSCSPISGHRSVSWYQQTPGQGLQFLFEYFSETQRNKGNFPGRFSGRQFSNSRSEMNVSTLELGDSALYLCASSLAGRGSSYNSPLHFGNGTRLTVT.

V and J are TRBV5-5 and TRBJ1-1; 7 bases align to TRBD1. Germline CDR1 reads SGHKS; CDR2 reads YYEKEE (reference sequence). J lost 1 base, V lost 1 base, and 7 bases had no gene match. The CDR3 is made up of 16 amino acids. The CDR3 nucleotides read TGTGCCAGCAGCTTGATGGCTAGACAGGGGAACACTGAAGCTTTCTTT. This sequence encodes CASSLMARQGNTEAFF.

This clone was seen only a few times. The rearrangement uses TRBV6-2 or TRBV6-3 and TRBJ2-5; TRBD1 or TRBD2 may be the D gene (6 bases each). The CDR3 totals 14 residues. CDR1 MNHEY and CDR2 SVGEGT come from the germline V gene. V lost 4 bases and J lost 4, with 13 bases in between. The CDR3 region is CASSSGGAGETQYF. In DNA form, the CDR3 reads TGTGCCAGCAGTTCCGGGGGCGCGGGAGAGACCCAGTACTTC.

The chain uses TRBV7-9 and TRBJ2-5, with D unresolved. This CDR3 has 13 residues. CDR1 is SEHNR, CDR2 FQNEAQ, per germline (reference sequence). Trimming took off 6 bases at V and 2 bases at J, with 10 bases between the two ends. CDR3: CASSSQVQETQYF. CDR3 nucleotides: TGTGCCAGCAGTTCTCAGGTGCAAGAGACCCAGTACTTC.

V gene TRBV7-9 combines with J gene TRBJ1-2, with TRBD1 identical over 7 bases. The germline CDR1 and CDR2 sequences are SEHNR and FQNEAQ (reference sequence). The CDR3 sequence is 14 residues long. J gave up 3 bases and V 4 bases, and 5 bases lay outside the gene matches. For the CDR3, the DNA is TGTGCCAGCAGCTCTCAGGGGGGTGACTATGGCTACACCTTC. Protein sequence: CASSSQGGDYGYTF.

The chain has TRBV29-1 and TRBJ1-1; TRBD1 agrees at 10 bases. Germline CDR1 reads SQVTM; CDR2 reads ANQGSEA. The CDR3 runs 12 residues. V lost 7 bases to trimming and J lost 8 bases; unmatched junction nucleotides: 7. The CDR3 region has the DNA TGCAGCGCCTGGGGACAGGGGCAGGAAGCTTTCTTT. This codes for CSAWGQGQEAFF.

The J gene is TRBJ2-2, the V gene TRBV2; D may be TRBD1 or TRBD2 (5 bases each). With 8 bases removed from V and 3 bases from J, the gap between germline ends came to 13 bases. Germline CDR1 is SNHLY and CDR2 is FYNNEI. CDR3 length: 14 amino acids. The CDR3 sequence: CASRGRRDTGELFF. In DNA form, the CDR3 reads TGTGCCAGCCGAGGGCGCAGGGACACCGGGGAGCTGTTTTTT.

The V gene is TRBV6-7, the J gene TRBJ2-1; TRBD1 matches at 9 bases. TRBV6-7 is an ORF, with its function uncertain. CDR3 length: 18 residues. V shed 2 bases and J 8 bases; nucleotides not matched to a gene: 16. CDR3 coding DNA: TGTGCCAGCAGTTACAGGAAGACAGGGGGACCCCACTGGGATGAGCAGTTCTTC. Its translation is CASSYRKTGGPHWDEQFF.

V and J are TRBV30 and TRBJ1-1; no firm D call. Germline lookup yields CDR1 GTSNPN and CDR2 SVGIG (reference sequence). V lost 8 bases, J lost 0 bases, and 7 bases lay in between. The CDR3 has 11 amino acids. The CDR3 sequence is CASRMNTEAFF. In DNA, the CDR3 is TGTGCCAGTAGGATGAACACTGAAGCTTTCTTT.